Here is one TCR beta chain with its context. The antigen remains undetermined. The sample is drawn from a study of shared clonotypes between healthy human individuals. The overall study: Sampling drew on donors who were a couple of women and a few men aged 18 to 49.

Points from the study as a whole: Deeper or shallower sequencing was expected to change how clonotypes are shared among donors.

The authors ran the assay at deep level. The protocol was immunoSEQ multiplex PCR, while the TCRdb copy is restricted to in-frame clones and leaves out a portion. The sample consists of about 2 million clones, roughly 95% of them appearing once. This CDR3 contains 15 residues. After removal of 2 bases from V and 4 bases from J, the junction contained 5 bases not matched to a gene. Germline CDR1 is SEHNR and CDR2 is FQNEAQ (reference sequence). It was CD45RO-negative cells, positively selected for CCR7, that made up naive CD8 cells, with terminally differentiated effector memory CD45RA+ cells excluded.

The source is a man between 18 and 35 years old in good health. Sequenced material: naive CD8+ T cells sorted from blood. V is TRBV7-9 and J is TRBJ2-3; 8 bases align to TRBD1. CDR3 sequence: CASSLYGRGPDTQYF. In DNA form, the CDR3 reads TGTGCCAGCAGCTTATACGGCAGGGGGCCAGATACGCAGTATTTT.